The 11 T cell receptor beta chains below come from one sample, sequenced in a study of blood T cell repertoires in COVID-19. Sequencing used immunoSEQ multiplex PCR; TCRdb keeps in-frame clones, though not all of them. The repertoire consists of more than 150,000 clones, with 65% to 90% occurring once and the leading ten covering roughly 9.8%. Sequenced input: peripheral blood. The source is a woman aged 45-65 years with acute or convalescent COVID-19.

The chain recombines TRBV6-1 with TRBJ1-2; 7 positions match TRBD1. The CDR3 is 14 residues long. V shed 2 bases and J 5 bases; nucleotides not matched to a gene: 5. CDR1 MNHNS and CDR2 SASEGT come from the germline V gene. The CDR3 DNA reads TGTGCCAGCAGTGAACCCGACAGGGCGTATGGCTACACCTTC. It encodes CASSEPDRAYGYTF.

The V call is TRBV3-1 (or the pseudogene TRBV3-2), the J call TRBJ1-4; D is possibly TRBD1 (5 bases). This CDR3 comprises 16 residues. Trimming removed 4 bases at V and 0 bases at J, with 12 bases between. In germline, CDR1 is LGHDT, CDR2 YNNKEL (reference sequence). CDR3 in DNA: TGTGCCAGCAGCCTGAGCGGGGCGACAACTAATGAAAAACTGTTTTTT. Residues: CASSLSGATTNEKLFF.

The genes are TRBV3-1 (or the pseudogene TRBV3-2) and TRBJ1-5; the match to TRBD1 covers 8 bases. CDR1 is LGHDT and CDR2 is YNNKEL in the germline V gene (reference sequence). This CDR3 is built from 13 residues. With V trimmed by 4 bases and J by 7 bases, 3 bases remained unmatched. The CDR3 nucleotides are TGTGCCAGCAGCCCTGGACAGGGCCAGCCCCAGCATTTT. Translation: CASSPGQGQPQHF.

DNA of the CDR3: TGTGCCAGCAGTTTTAGCGGGAGCGAGACCCAGTACTTC. It is translated as CASSFSGSETQYF. V usage is TRBV6-5 and J usage is TRBJ2-5; 9 nucleotides line up with TRBD2. CDR1 is MNHEY and CDR2 is SVGAGI in the germline V gene. CDR3 size: 13 residues. Trimming removed 4 bases from V and 5 bases from J; junction bases left unmatched: 2.

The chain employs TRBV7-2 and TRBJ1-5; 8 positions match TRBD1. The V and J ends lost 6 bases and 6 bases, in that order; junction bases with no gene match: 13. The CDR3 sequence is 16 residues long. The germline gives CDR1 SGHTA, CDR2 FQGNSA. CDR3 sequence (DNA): TGTGCCAGCAGTTCCCAGGGGGCAGGTAATGGTCAGCCCCAGCATTTT. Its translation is CASSSQGAGNGQPQHF. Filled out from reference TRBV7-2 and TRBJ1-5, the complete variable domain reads GAGVSQSPSNKVTEKGKDVELRCDPISGHTALYWYRQSLGQGLEFLIYFQGNSAPDKSGLPSDRFSAERTGGSVSTLTIQRTQQEDSAVYLCASSSQGAGNGQPQHFGDGTRLSIL.

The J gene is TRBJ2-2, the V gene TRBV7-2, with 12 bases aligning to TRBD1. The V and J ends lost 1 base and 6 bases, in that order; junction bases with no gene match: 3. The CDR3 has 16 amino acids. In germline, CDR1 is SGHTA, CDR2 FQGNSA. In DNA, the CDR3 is TGTGCCAGCAGCTTAGTAGGGACAGGGGGCTCCGGGGAGCTGTTTTTT. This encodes CASSLVGTGGSGELFF. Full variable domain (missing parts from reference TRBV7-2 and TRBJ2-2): GAGVSQSPSNKVTEKGKDVELRCDPISGHTALYWYRQSLGQGLEFLIYFQGNSAPDKSGLPSDRFSAERTGGSVSTLTIQRTQQEDSAVYLCASSLVGTGGSGELFFGEGSRLTVL.

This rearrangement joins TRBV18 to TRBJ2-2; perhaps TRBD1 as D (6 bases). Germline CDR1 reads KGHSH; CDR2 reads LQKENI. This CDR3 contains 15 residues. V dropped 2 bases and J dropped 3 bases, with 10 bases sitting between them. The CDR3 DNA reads TGTGCCAGCTCACCATTACAGGGCGACACCGGGGAGCTGTTTTTT. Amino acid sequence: CASSPLQGDTGELFF. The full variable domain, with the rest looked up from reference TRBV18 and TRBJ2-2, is NAGVMQNPRHLVRRRGQEARLRCSPMKGHSHVYWYRQLPEEGLKFMVYLQKENIIDESGMPKERFSAEFPKEGPSILRIQQVVRGDSAAYFCASSPLQGDTGELFFGEGSRLTVL.

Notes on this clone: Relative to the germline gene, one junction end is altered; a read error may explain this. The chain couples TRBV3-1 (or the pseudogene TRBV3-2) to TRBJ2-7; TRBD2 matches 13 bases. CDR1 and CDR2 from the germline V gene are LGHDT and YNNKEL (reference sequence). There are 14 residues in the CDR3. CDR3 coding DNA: TGTGCCAGCAGCCAAGTAACTAGCGGGGGGGCCTGCTCGTTC. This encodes CASSQVTSGGACSF.

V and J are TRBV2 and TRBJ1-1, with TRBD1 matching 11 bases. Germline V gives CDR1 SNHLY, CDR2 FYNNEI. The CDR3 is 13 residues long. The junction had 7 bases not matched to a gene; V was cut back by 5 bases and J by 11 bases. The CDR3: CASSSDRGLRAFF. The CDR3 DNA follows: TGTGCCAGCAGTTCGGACAGGGGGCTTCGTGCTTTCTTT.

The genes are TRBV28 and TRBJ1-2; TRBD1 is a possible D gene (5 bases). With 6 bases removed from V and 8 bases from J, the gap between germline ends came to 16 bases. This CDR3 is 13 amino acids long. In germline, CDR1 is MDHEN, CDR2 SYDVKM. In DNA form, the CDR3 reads TGTGCCAGCAGCGTCCAGACAGACGAGGGCTACACCTTC. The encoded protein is CASSVQTDEGYTF.

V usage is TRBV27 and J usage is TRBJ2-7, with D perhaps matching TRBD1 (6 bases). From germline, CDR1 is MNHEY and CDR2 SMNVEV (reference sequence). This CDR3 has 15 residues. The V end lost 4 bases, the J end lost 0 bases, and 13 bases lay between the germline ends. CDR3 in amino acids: CASSSPQGLSYEQYF. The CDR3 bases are TGTGCCAGCAGTTCCCCGCAGGGGCTCTCCTACGAGCAGTACTTC.